This TCR beta chain was observed in a study of CD8+ T cells in alopecia areata. Study outcomes and limitations: Scalp lesions, especially in alopecia totalis/universalis, had higher clonality than normal scalp.

This clone was detected a few times. As yet, its antigen is unknown. Samples from alopecia areata patients were lesional scalp punch biopsies and peripheral blood. Per the germline V gene, CDR1 is SNHLY and CDR2 is FYNNEI. V was cut by 1 base and J by 1 base, with 6 bases left in between. This CDR3 has 14 residues. Following RNA extraction, reverse transcription yielded cDNA that acted as the sequencing template. Clones were read by immunoSEQ multiplex PCR, and TCRdb kept only the in-frame ones, dropping some. The sample includes around 250,000 clones, around two thirds of them seen just once. The receptor's source is a human donor with alopecia areata. The genes are TRBV2 and TRBJ2-3, with D tentatively TRBD2 (6 bases). The sample in question was CD4+ T cells sorted from blood, obtained at week 0. CDR3 sequence: CASSEGEGTDTQYF. CDR3 DNA: TGTGCCAGCAGTGAAGGGGAGGGCACAGATACGCAGTATTTT.